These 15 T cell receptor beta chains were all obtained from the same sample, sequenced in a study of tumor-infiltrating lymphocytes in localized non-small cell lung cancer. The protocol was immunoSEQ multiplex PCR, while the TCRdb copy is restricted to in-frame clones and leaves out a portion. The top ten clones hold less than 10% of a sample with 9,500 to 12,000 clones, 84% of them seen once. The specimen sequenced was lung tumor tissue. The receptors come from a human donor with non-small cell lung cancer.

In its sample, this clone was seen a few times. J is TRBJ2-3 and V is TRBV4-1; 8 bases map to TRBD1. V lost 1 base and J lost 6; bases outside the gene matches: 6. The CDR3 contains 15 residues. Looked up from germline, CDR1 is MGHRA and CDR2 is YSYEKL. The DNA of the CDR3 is TGCGCCAGCAGCCAAGTTGCAGGGGGCCAGGATACGCAGTATTTT. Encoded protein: CASSQVAGGQDTQYF.

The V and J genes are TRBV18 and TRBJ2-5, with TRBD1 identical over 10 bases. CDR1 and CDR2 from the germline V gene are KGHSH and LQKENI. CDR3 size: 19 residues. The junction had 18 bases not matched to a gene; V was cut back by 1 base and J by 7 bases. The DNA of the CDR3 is TGTGCCAGCTCACCACAGGTGTTCGGCGGGACAGGGGTATCGGTGACCCAGTACTTC. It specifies CASSPQVFGGTGVSVTQYF.

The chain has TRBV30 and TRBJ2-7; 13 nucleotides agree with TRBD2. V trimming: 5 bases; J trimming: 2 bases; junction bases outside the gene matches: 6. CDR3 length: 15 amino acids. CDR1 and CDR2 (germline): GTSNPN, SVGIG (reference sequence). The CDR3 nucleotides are TGTGCCTGGGGTATGGGACTAGCGGGACCCTACGAGCAGTACTTC. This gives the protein CAWGMGLAGPYEQYF. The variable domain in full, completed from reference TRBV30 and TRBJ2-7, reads SQTIHQWPATLVQPVGSPLSLECTVEGTSNPNLYWYRQAAGRGLQLLFYSVGIGQISSEVPQNLSASRPQDRQFILSSKKLLLSDSGFYLCAWGMGLAGPYEQYFGPGTRLTVT.

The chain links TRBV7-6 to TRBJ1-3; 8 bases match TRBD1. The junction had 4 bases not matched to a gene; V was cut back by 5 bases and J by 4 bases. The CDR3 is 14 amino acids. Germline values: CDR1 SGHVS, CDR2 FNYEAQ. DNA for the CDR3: TGTGCCAGCAGCCCGAGGACAGGGGGAAACACCATATATTTT. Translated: CASSPRTGGNTIYF.

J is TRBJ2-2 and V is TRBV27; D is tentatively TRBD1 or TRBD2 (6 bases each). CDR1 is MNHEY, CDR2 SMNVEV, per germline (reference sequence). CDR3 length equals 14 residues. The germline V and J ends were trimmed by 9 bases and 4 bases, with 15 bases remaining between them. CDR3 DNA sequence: TGTGCCAGTTCTGGAGGGGGTTCCACCGGGGAGCTGTTTTTT. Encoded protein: CASSGGGSTGELFF.

This CDR3 reads CASSNPNQPQHF. Written as DNA, the CDR3 is TGTGCCAGCAGTAACCCAAATCAGCCCCAGCATTTT. The rearrangement links TRBV6-1 to TRBJ1-5, with D unclear. The germline gives CDR1 MNHNS, CDR2 SASEGT. V was clipped by 5 bases and J by 4 bases, with 6 bases between them. This CDR3 spans 12 amino acids.

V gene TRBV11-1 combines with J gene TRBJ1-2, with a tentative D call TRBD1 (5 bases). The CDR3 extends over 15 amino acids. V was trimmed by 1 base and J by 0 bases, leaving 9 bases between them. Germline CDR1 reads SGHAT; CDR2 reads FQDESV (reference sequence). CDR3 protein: CASSLGRGANYGYTF. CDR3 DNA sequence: TGTGCCAGCAGCTTAGGAAGAGGGGCTAACTATGGCTACACCTTC.

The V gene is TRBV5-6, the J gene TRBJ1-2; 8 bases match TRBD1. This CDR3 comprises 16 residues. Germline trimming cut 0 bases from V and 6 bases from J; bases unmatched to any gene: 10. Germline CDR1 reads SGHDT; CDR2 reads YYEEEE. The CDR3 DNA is TGTGCCAGCAGCTTGGCCAGACAGGGGCGTGGGGATGGCTACACCTTC. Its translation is CASSLARQGRGDGYTF.

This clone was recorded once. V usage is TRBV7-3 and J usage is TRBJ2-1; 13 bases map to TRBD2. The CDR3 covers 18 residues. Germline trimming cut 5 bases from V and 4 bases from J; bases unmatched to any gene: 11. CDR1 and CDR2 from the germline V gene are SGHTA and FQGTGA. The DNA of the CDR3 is TGTGCCAGCAGCAGGACTAGCGGGGGAATGGCTATGTACAATGAGCAGTTCTTC. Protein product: CASSRTSGGMAMYNEQFF.

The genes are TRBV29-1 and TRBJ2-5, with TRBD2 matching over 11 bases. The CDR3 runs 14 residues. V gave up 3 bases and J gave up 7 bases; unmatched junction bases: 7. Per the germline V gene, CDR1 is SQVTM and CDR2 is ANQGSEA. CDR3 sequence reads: CSVDGLAGGGTQYF. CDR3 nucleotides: TGCAGCGTTGACGGGCTAGCGGGGGGAGGGACCCAGTACTTC.

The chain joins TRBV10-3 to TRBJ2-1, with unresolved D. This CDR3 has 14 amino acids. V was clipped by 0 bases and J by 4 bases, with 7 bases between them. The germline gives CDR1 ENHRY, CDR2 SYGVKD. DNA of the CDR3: TGTGCCATCAGTGAGTCCCGCGCGTACAATGAGCAGTTCTTC. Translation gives CAISESRAYNEQFF.

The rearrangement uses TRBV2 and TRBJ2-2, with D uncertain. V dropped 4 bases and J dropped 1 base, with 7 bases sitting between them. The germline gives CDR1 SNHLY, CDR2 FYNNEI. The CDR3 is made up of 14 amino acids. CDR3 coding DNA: TGTGCCAGCAGTGTGGTACAGAACACCGGGGAGCTGTTTTTT. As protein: CASSVVQNTGELFF.

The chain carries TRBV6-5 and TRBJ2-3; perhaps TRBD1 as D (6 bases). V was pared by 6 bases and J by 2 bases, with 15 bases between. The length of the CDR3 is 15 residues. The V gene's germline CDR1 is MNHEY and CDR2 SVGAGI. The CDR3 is CASSPPDSFTDTQYF. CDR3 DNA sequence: TGTGCCAGCAGCCCACCGGACAGCTTCACAGATACGCAGTATTTT.

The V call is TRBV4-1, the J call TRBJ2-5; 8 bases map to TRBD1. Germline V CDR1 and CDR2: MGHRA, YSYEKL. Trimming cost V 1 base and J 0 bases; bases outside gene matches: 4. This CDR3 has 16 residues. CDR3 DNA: TGCGCCAGCAGCCAAGGAACAGGGGGGTACCAAGAGACCCAGTACTTC. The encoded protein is CASSQGTGGYQETQYF.

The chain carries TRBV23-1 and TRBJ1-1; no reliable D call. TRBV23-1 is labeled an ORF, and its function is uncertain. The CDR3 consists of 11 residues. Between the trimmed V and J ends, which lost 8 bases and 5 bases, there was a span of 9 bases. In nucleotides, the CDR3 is TGCGCCAGCCATAAACGGACTGAAGCTTTCTTT. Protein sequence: CASHKRTEAFF.